Listed below are T cell receptor beta chains from one sample, sequenced in a study of T cells in Graves' hyperthyroidism and ophthalmopathy. TCRdb recomputed calls from the multiplex PCR reads with MiXCR, one row per CDR3 protein. The sample contains roughly 350,000 distinct CDR3 sequences, 11% to 15% of which appear only once. The specimen sequenced was blood. Every receptor here comes from a woman aged 25 to 39 with Graves' hyperthyroidism. Both conserved end residues are part of each CDR3. A D gene is named only where the DNA matches it firmly. Where a row states a size, it is once, few, many or the class of an expanded clone; other rows omit it.

V gene	clone size	J gene	D gene	CDR3 protein	CDR3 DNA
TRBV19	-	TRBJ1-6	TRBD1	CASSNSGTAGSPLHF	TGTGCCAGTAGTAACTCCGGGACAGCGGGTTCACCCCTCCACTTT
TRBV28	many	TRBJ1-5	TRBD1	CASRATGDNQPQHF	TGTGCCAGCAGGGCTACAGGGGACAATCAGCCCCAGCATTTT
TRBV6-1	-	TRBJ1-5	-	CASSEGLDQPQHF	TGTGCCAGCAGTGAAGGTCTGGATCAGCCCCAGCATTTT
TRBV11-3	many	TRBJ2-1	-	CASSLNRGLAGLGEQFF	TGTGCCAGCAGCTTAAATAGGGGTCTAGCAGGTTTAGGTGAGCAGTTCTTC
TRBV19	few	TRBJ1-5	-	CASSTTGTSNQPQHF	TGTGCCAGTAGTACAACAGGGACTAGCAATCAGCCCCAGCATTTT
TRBV7-9	-	TRBJ1-5	TRBD1	CASSPGTGAGRGNQPQHF	TGTGCCAGCAGCCCAGGGACAGGGGCCGGTCGGGGCAATCAGCCCCAGCATTTT
TRBV24-1	many	TRBJ2-1	TRBD1	CATSDHRGLPTDNEQFF	TGTGCCACCAGTGATCACAGGGGGCTCCCGACGGACAATGAGCAGTTCTTC
TRBV7-2	many	TRBJ2-1	-	CASSPVGPPSYNEQFF	TGTGCCAGCAGCCCGGTAGGGCCCCCCTCCTACAATGAGCAGTTCTTC
TRBV15	-	TRBJ2-7	-	CATSRAADLDRYEQYF	TGTGCCACCAGCAGGGCAGCAGATCTGGACCGTTACGAGCAGTACTTC
TRBV27	-	TRBJ2-7	-	CASLSRNEQYF	TGTGCCAGTCTCTCCCGGAACGAGCAGTACTTC
TRBV11-2	many	TRBJ2-1	-	CASSPILGNPLNEQFF	TGTGCCAGCAGCCCCATTTTGGGAAACCCCCTCAATGAGCAGTTCTTC
TRBV12-3/TRBV12-4	-	TRBJ2-1	TRBD2	CATAGGDWSSYNEQFF	TGTGCCACCGCCGGGGGGGACTGGAGCTCCTACAATGAGCAGTTCTTC
TRBV20-1	-	TRBJ2-3	-	CSAAGTAESTDTQYF	TGCAGTGCGGCAGGGACGGCCGAGTCCACAGATACGCAGTATTTT
TRBV10-2	few	TRBJ2-5	TRBD1	CASGGQGLKETQYF	TGCGCCAGCGGGGGACAGGGCCTCAAAGAGACCCAGTACTTC
TRBV9	-	TRBJ1-1	-	CASSERMTGSEAFF	TGTGCCAGCAGCGAGAGAATGACAGGCTCCGAAGCTTTCTTT
TRBV20-1	many	TRBJ2-7	-	CSAPTAGSYEQYF	TGCAGTGCTCCCACTGCCGGGAGCTACGAGCAGTACTTC
TRBV6-2/TRBV6-3	many	TRBJ1-1	-	CASTQSSNTEAFF	TGTGCCAGCACCCAAAGCAGCAACACTGAAGCTTTCTTT
TRBV12-3/TRBV12-4	many	TRBJ1-5	-	CASSPTGTSGNQPQHF	TGTGCCAGCAGTCCCACCGGGACATCGGGCAATCAGCCCCAGCATTTT
TRBV14	many	TRBJ1-2	-	CASSQIRAGHYTF	TGTGCCAGCAGCCAAATCAGGGCAGGGCACTACACCTTC
TRBV20-1	-	TRBJ2-7	-	CSASDPGRRNSYEQYF	TGCAGTGCGAGCGATCCGGGACGCCGAAACTCCTACGAGCAGTACTTC
TRBV6-2/TRBV6-3	-	TRBJ2-3	TRBD2	CASKRPLAGDTDTQYF	TGTGCCAGCAAACGGCCTCTAGCGGGAGACACAGATACGCAGTATTTT
TRBV12-3/TRBV12-4	-	TRBJ1-5	-	CASSLADSQPQHF	TGTGCCAGCAGTTTAGCGGACAGTCAGCCCCAGCATTTT
TRBV5-4	many	TRBJ2-4	TRBD1	CASSRDSGPVGIQYF	TGTGCCAGCAGCAGGGACAGTGGACCTGTCGGCATTCAGTACTTC
TRBV7-2	many	TRBJ2-2	TRBD2	CASSRTLGASGPGAPGELFF	TGTGCCAGCAGTCGCACACTGGGGGCTAGCGGGCCCGGGGCCCCCGGGGAGCTGTTTTTT
TRBV7-2	many	TRBJ2-1	-	CASSPYSTARGEQFF	TGTGCCAGCAGCCCTTATTCCACGGCGAGGGGTGAGCAGTTCTTC
TRBV9	many	TRBJ2-2	TRBD2	CASSPGLAGGAGELFF	TGTGCCAGCAGCCCTGGACTAGCGGGAGGGGCCGGGGAGCTGTTTTTT
TRBV5-1	many	TRBJ2-1	TRBD2	CASSPVGLARNEQFF	TGCGCCAGCAGCCCAGTTGGACTAGCGCGGAATGAGCAGTTCTTC
TRBV11-2	few	TRBJ2-6	-	CAGRGVRAGANVLTF	TGTGCCGGCAGAGGGGTTCGGGCTGGGGCCAACGTCCTGACTTTC
TRBV28	many	TRBJ2-5	TRBD1	CASEKGDRLQETQYF	TGTGCCAGCGAGAAAGGGGACAGGTTACAAGAGACCCAGTACTTC
TRBV30	-	TRBJ2-1	-	CAWRGGSYNEQFF	TGTGCCTGGAGGGGCGGCTCCTACAATGAGCAGTTCTTC
TRBV28	-	TRBJ2-3	-	CASRVRRGRITDAQYF	TGTGCCAGCAGGGTTAGGAGGGGGCGAATCACAGATGCGCAGTATTTT
TRBV18	-	TRBJ1-2	-	CASSPNQGPIYGYTF	TGTGCCAGCTCACCAAACCAGGGGCCAATCTATGGCTACACCTTC
TRBV7-9	-	TRBJ2-1	-	CASSRFTGVGDNEQFF	TGTGCCAGCAGCCGTTTTACGGGAGTGGGTGACAATGAGCAGTTCTTC
TRBV19	-	TRBJ2-5	-	CASSIMTGLQETQYF	TGTGCCAGTAGTATAATGACAGGTCTTCAAGAGACCCAGTACTTC
TRBV7-3	many	TRBJ2-3	-	CASSLGLALTSSSTDTQYF	TGTGCCAGCAGCTTAGGGCTAGCTCTCACTTCATCTAGCACAGATACGCAGTATTTT
TRBV28	many	TRBJ2-2	-	CASSPFTRAGELFF	TGTGCCAGCAGCCCATTTACTAGGGCCGGGGAGCTGTTTTTT
TRBV30	-	TRBJ2-3	TRBD2	CAWSVKSGAAGTQYF	TGTGCCTGGAGTGTAAAGAGCGGGGCCGCCGGTACGCAGTATTTT
TRBV11-2	many	TRBJ2-1	-	CASSLGGRGEQFF	TGTGCCAGCAGCTTAGGGGGCCGGGGGGAGCAGTTCTTC